Sequencing of this T cell receptor beta chain was carried out in a study of early T cells in non-severe SARS-CoV-2 infection. Study summary: Sequencing was performed on bulk RNA from unsorted whole blood, leaving chains unpaired. The study, taken as a whole, reports: There was a bias toward anti-spike CD8 responses in VDJdb matching, which missed private and CD4 specificities.

V was cut by 4 bases and J by 0 bases, with 7 bases left in between. Germline loops: CDR1 MNHEY, CDR2 SMNVEV (reference sequence). The CDR3 totals 14 residues. One entry per CDR3 protein, called by TCRdb with MiXCR from the 5' RACE reads. The table includes tens of thousands of distinct CDR3 sequences, around 5% detected once. The table lists this clonotype with a few counts. Its antigen remains unknown. This sequence originates from an adult who was a healthcare worker with PCR-confirmed SARS-CoV-2 infection or an uninfected control (not recorded which). Material for sequencing was whole blood. V and J are TRBV27 and TRBJ2-4; the D is unclear. CDR3 nucleotides: TGTGCCAGCAGTTCCCCGATAGCCAAAAACATTCAGTACTTC. It translates to CASSSPIAKNIQYF.